This passage covers 19 T cell receptor beta chains from one sample sequenced in a study of blood T cell repertoires in COVID-19. The assay was immunoSEQ multiplex PCR, and TCRdb's table has in-frame clones only and misses some. The sample yields under 200,000 clones, around 80% seen once. Sequencing was performed on PBMCs or T cells enriched from blood (not recorded which). Source of these receptors: a woman in her 70s in a cohort exposed to, infected with or recovered from COVID-19 (not recorded which).

The chain couples TRBV30 to TRBJ1-3; D possibly corresponds to TRBD1 (5 bases). V lost 8 bases, J lost 4 bases, and 21 bases lay in between. The CDR3 totals 15 residues. Germline CDR1 and CDR2: GTSNPN and SVGIG (reference sequence). The CDR3 sequence is CAASGGLRRGNTIYF. Here the CDR3 DNA reads TGTGCCGCCTCGGGGGGGTTGAGACGAGGAAACACCATATATTTT.

The V gene is TRBV7-9, the J gene TRBJ1-1; possibly TRBD1 for D (5 bases). The ends were cut back, 3 bases at V and 0 bases at J, with 8 bases in the middle. CDR1 and CDR2 (germline): SEHNR, FQNEAQ (reference sequence). The CDR3 consists of 14 residues. CDR3 in DNA: TGTGCCAGCAGCTTTCGACAGTTGAACACTGAAGCTTTCTTT. Its protein product is CASSFRQLNTEAFF. The full variable domain, with the rest looked up from reference TRBV7-9 and TRBJ1-1, is DTGVSQNPRHKITKRGQNVTFRCDPISEHNRLYWYRQTLGQGPEFLTYFQNEAQLEKSRLLSDRFSAERPKGSFSTLEIQRTEQGDSAMYLCASSFRQLNTEAFFGQGTRLTVV.

This clone has just a few counts. The V gene is TRBV7-8, the J gene TRBJ2-1; 8 nucleotides agree with TRBD2. The CDR3 is made up of 14 amino acids. The germline V gene encodes CDR1 SGHVS and CDR2 FQNEAQ. V gave up 5 bases and J gave up 7 bases; unmatched junction bases: 7. CDR3 sequence reads: CASSRGLAQNEQFF. CDR3 sequence (DNA): TGTGCCAGCAGCCGAGGACTAGCTCAGAATGAGCAGTTCTTC.

The V gene is TRBV24-1, the J gene TRBJ1-2; TRBD1 is a possible D gene (6 bases). Germline CDR1 and CDR2: KGHDR and SFDVKD. CDR3 length equals 16 residues. Trimming took off 1 base at V and 4 bases at J, with 15 bases between the two ends. The CDR3 nucleotides read TGTGCCACCAGTGATTTTAACAGGGAGGGTTCCTATGGCTACACCTTC. This gives the protein CATSDFNREGSYGYTF.

The J gene is TRBJ2-1, the V gene TRBV5-1, with 10 bases identical to TRBD2. CDR3 length: 16 residues. Germline lookup yields CDR1 SGHRS and CDR2 YFSETQ. V dropped 4 bases and J dropped 0; count of bases not matched to a gene: 4. The CDR3 bases are TGCGCCAGCAGCCCGGCTAGCGGGAGCTCCTACAATGAGCAGTTCTTC. Translating gives CASSPASGSSYNEQFF. The entire variable domain, with the rest obtained from reference TRBV5-1 and TRBJ2-1, is as follows: KAGVTQTPRYLIKTRGQQVTLSCSPISGHRSVSWYQQTPGQGLQFLFEYFSETQRNKGNFPGRFSGRQFSNSRSEMNVSTLELGDSALYLCASSPASGSSYNEQFFGPGTRLTVL.

The chain links TRBV4-3 to TRBJ2-2; 8 bases fit TRBD2. V lost 0 bases and J lost 7; bases outside the gene matches: 10. This CDR3 has 17 amino acids. CDR1 is LGHNA, CDR2 YSLEER, per germline. In nucleotides, the CDR3 is TGCGCCAGCAGCCAAGAACACTCGGGGGGGCCGAGCGGGGAGCTGTTTTTT. As protein: CASSQEHSGGPSGELFF.

The chain couples TRBV7-9 to TRBJ1-4, with 8 bases matching TRBD1. This CDR3 region has 17 residues. Germline V gene data show CDR1 as SEHNR and CDR2 as FQNEAQ (reference sequence). J lost 0 bases, V lost 5 bases, and 8 bases had no gene match. CDR3 sequence reads: CASSTGQGRTTNEKLFF. The CDR3 DNA reads TGTGCCAGCAGCACAGGACAGGGACGAACAACTAATGAAAAACTGTTTTTT.

This chain links TRBV18 with TRBJ1-1; 7 bases are a match to TRBD1. The CDR3 spans 12 residues. Looked up from germline, CDR1 is KGHSH and CDR2 is LQKENI. The ends lost 3 bases at V and 7 bases at J; junction bases unmatched: 2. CDR3 region: CASSPGTDEAFF. CDR3 DNA: TGTGCCAGCTCACCTGGGACAGATGAAGCTTTCTTT.

The chain carries TRBV5-1 and TRBJ1-1; the D is unclear. The CDR3 is made up of 15 amino acids. Germline CDR1 SGHRS, CDR2 YFSETQ. V was trimmed by 2 bases and J by 8 bases, leaving 19 bases between them. The CDR3 reads CASSFGNTGGGEAFF. The CDR3 nucleotides are TGCGCCAGCAGCTTCGGGAACACCGGTGGCGGGGAAGCTTTCTTT.

V is TRBV28 and J is TRBJ2-7, with D unclear. Trimming cost V 6 bases and J 1 base, with 10 bases left between them. The CDR3 has 13 residues. Germline CDR1 MDHEN, CDR2 SYDVKM. CDR3 sequence reads: CASRTFESYEQYF. CDR3 DNA sequence: TGTGCCAGCAGGACTTTTGAATCCTACGAGCAGTACTTC.

This clone appeared once. The chain links TRBV5-1 to TRBJ2-7, with 10 bases matching TRBD1. Germline lookup yields CDR1 SGHRS and CDR2 YFSETQ. The CDR3 runs to 17 residues. V dropped 1 base and J dropped 2; count of bases not matched to a gene: 9. The CDR3 spells CASSLLRQGARTYEQYF. The CDR3 DNA follows: TGCGCCAGCAGCTTGCTCCGACAGGGGGCGCGTACCTACGAGCAGTACTTC.

This clone was picked up a small number of times. V and J are TRBV6-5 and TRBJ1-4; 7 positions agree with TRBD1. Per germline, CDR1 MNHEY and CDR2 SVGAGI. The CDR3 totals 16 residues. Trimming removed 0 bases from V and 6 bases from J; junction bases left unmatched: 7. The CDR3 sequence: CASSYSPQGDHEKLFF. The CDR3 nucleotides are TGTGCCAGCAGTTACTCGCCTCAGGGGGATCATGAAAAACTGTTTTTT.

There are a few counts of this clone. This chain links TRBV5-8 with TRBJ1-5; the D gene is possibly TRBD1 (6 bases). With 6 bases removed from V and 2 bases from J, the gap between germline ends came to 15 bases. Per the germline V gene, CDR1 is SGHTS and CDR2 is YDEGEE. The CDR3 runs 15 residues. The CDR3 protein is CASKNRVARNQPQHF. The CDR3 DNA reads TGTGCCAGCAAGAACAGGGTAGCTCGCAATCAGCCCCAGCATTTT. Filled out from reference TRBV5-8 and TRBJ1-5, the complete variable domain reads EAGVTQSPTHLIKTRGQQATLRCSPISGHTSVYWYQQALGLGLQFLLWYDEGEERNRGNFPPRFSGRQFPNYSSELNVNALELEDSALYLCASKNRVARNQPQHFGDGTRLSIL.

The V gene is TRBV9, the J gene TRBJ2-7; D not certain. Between the trimmed V and J ends, which lost 0 bases and 3 bases, there was a span of 13 bases. The CDR3 runs to 15 residues. Germline CDR1 and CDR2: SGDLS and YYNGEE. The CDR3, as DNA: TGTGCCAGCAGCGTAGACCCCCAGTCCAGCTACGAGCAGTACTTC. It is translated as CASSVDPQSSYEQYF.

The chain joins TRBV7-9 to TRBJ2-2; the D gene is possibly TRBD1 (5 bases). The germline gives CDR1 SEHNR, CDR2 FQNEAQ (reference sequence). Trimming cost V 1 base and J 0 bases, with 12 bases left between them. The CDR3 runs 17 residues. The CDR3 protein is CASSLGRQHANTGELFF. In DNA, the CDR3 is TGTGCCAGCAGCTTAGGTAGACAGCACGCGAACACCGGGGAGCTGTTTTTT.

The rearrangement uses TRBV2 and TRBJ1-6; 8 nucleotides line up with TRBD1. The CDR3 contains 15 residues. The germline V gene has CDR1 SNHLY and CDR2 FYNNEI. V shed 7 bases and J 7 bases; nucleotides not matched to a gene: 9. In nucleotides, the CDR3 is TGTGCCAGCAAGACTGGACAGGGAGGGAATTCACCCCTCCACTTT. Its translation: CASKTGQGGNSPLHF.

The CDR3 sequence is CASSLVRGRSTGELFF. The DNA of the CDR3 is TGTGCCAGCAGCTTAGTCAGGGGCCGTTCGACCGGGGAGCTGTTTTTT. This chain uses TRBV11-2 with TRBJ2-2; tentative D call: TRBD1 (6 bases). CDR3 length: 16 residues. Trimming shortened V by 1 base and J by 5 bases, and 14 bases separated the two germline ends. In germline, CDR1 is SGHAT, CDR2 FQNNGV.

V is TRBV11-3 and J is TRBJ1-1; D not resolved. CDR1 is SGHNT, CDR2 YENEEA, per germline. The CDR3 length is 12 residues. V lost 5 bases and J 5 bases, leaving 9 bases between the germline ends. In nucleotides, the CDR3 is TGTGCCAGCAGCCGCGGTGGAACTGAAGCTTTCTTT. This gives the protein CASSRGGTEAFF.

This clone appeared a few times. The chain has TRBV28 and TRBJ1-2, with 9 positions matching TRBD1. This CDR3 is built from 14 residues. Looked up from germline, CDR1 is MDHEN and CDR2 is SYDVKM. With V trimmed by 5 bases and J by 5 bases, 6 bases remained unmatched. This CDR3 reads CASSLGTGRYGYTF. The CDR3 DNA is TGTGCCAGCAGTCTTGGGACAGGGCGATATGGCTACACCTTC.